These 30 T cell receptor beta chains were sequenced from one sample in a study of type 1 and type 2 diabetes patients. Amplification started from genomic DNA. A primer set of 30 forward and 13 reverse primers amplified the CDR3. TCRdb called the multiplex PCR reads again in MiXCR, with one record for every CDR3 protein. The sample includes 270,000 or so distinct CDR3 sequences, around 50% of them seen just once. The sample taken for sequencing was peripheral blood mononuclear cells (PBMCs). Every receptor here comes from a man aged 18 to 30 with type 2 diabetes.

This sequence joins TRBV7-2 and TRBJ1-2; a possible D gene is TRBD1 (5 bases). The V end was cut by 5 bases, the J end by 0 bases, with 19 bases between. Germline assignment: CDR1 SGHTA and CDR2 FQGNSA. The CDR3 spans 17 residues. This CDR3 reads CASSPGARVPSNYGYTF. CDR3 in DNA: TGTGCCAGCAGCCCCGGAGCCAGGGTCCCCTCTAACTATGGCTACACCTTC.

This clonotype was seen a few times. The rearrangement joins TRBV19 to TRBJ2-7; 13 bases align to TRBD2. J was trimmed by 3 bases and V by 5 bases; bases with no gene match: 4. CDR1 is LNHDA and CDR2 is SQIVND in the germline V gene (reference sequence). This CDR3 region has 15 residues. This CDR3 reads CASSERTSGSYEQYF. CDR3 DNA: TGTGCCAGTAGTGAGAGGACTAGCGGGAGCTACGAGCAGTACTTC.

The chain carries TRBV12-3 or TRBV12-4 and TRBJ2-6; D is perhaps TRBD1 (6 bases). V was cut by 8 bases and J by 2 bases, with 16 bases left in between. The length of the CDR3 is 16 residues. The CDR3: CASGREQGPGANVLTF. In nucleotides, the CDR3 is TGTGCCAGCGGAAGAGAACAGGGCCCTGGGGCCAACGTCCTGACTTTC.

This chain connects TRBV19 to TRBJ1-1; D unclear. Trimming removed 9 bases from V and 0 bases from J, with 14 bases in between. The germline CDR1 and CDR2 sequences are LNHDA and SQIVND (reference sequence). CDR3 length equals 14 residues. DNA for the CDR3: TGTGCCAGCAGTCCGGGCCTAATGAACACTGAAGCTTTCTTT. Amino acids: CASSPGLMNTEAFF.

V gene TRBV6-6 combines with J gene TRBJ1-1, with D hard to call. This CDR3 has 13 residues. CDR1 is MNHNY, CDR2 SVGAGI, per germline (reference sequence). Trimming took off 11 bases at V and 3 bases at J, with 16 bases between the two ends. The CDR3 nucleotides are TGTGCCTCGACGACGGGTGGGGACACTGAAGCTTTCTTT. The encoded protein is CASTTGGDTEAFF.

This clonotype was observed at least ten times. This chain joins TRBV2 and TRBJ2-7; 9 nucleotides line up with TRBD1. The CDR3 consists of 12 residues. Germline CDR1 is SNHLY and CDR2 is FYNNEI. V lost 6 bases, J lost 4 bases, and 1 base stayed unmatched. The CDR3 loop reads CASRQGAYEQYF. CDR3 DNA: TGTGCCAGCAGACAGGGGGCGTACGAGCAGTACTTC. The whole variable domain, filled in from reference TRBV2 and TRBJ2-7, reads EPEVTQTPSHQVTQMGQEVILRCVPISNHLYFYWYRQILGQKVEFLVSFYNNEISEKSEIFDDQFSVERPDGSNFTLKIRSTKLEDSAMYFCASRQGAYEQYFGPGTRLTVT.

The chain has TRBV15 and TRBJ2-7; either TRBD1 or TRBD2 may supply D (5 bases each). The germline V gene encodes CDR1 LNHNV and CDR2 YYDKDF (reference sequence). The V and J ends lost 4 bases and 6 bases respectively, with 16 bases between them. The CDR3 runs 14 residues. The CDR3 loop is CATSIYRDAREQYF. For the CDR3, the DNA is TGTGCCACCAGCATCTACCGGGACGCTCGCGAGCAGTACTTC.

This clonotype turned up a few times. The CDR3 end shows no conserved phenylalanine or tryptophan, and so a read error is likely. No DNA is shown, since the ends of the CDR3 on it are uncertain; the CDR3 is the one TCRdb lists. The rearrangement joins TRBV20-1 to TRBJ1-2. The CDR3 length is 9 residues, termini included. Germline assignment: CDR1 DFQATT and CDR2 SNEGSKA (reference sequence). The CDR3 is CSARLRRTH.

The CDR3 nucleotides are TGCGCCAGCAGCTTAACTCAGGGGTTTGCCAACGAGCAGTACTTC. Protein product: CASSLTQGFANEQYF. This chain joins TRBV5-1 and TRBJ2-7, with D possibly TRBD1 on 6 matching bases. The V end lost 2 bases, the J end lost 5 bases, and 17 bases lay between the germline ends. CDR1 SGHRS and CDR2 YFSETQ come from the germline V gene. CDR3 size: 15 residues.

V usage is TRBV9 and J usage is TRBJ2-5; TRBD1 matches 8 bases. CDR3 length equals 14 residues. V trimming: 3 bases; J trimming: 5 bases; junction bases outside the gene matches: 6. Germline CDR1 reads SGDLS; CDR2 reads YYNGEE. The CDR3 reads CASSAGQGWETQYF. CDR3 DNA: TGTGCCAGCAGCGCCGGACAGGGCTGGGAGACCCAGTACTTC.

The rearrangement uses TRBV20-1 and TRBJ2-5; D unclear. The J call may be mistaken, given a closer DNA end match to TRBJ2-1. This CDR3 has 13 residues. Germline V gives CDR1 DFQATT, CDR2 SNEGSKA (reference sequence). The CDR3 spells CSARDEAQNEQFF. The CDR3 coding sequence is TGCAGTGCTAGAGATGAGGCCCAAAATGAGCAGTTCTTC.

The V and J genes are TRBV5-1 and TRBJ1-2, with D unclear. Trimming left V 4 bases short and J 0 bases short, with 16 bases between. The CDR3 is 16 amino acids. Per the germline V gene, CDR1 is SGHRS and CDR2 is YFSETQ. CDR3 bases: TGCGCCAGCAGCCCGCTTACCCCCACCCCTAACTATGGCTACACCTTC. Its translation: CASSPLTPTPNYGYTF.

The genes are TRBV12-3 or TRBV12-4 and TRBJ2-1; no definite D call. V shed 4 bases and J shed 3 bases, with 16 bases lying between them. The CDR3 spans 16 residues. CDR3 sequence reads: CASSYSSATSYNEQFF. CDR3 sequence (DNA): TGTGCCAGCAGTTACTCTTCCGCGACCAGCTACAATGAGCAGTTCTTC.

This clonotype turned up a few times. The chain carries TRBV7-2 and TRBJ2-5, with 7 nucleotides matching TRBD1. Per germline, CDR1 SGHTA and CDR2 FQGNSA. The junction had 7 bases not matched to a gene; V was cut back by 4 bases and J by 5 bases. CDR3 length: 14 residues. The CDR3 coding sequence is TGTGCCAGCAGCTACCGGGACAGTGGCGAGACCCAGTACTTC. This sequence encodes CASSYRDSGETQYF.

The CDR3: CASSWPRQGGYGYTF. CDR3 nucleotide sequence: TGTGCCAGCAGTTGGCCTCGACAGGGGGGGTATGGCTACACCTTC. The chain is built from TRBV28 and TRBJ1-2; 9 bases match TRBD1. The germline V gene has CDR1 MDHEN and CDR2 SYDVKM. CDR3 length equals 15 residues. Trimming at V came to 4 bases and at J to 5 bases, leaving 8 bases not matched to a gene.

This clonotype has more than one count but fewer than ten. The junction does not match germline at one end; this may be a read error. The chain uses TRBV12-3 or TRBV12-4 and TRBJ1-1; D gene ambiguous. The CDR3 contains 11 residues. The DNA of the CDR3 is TGTGCCAGCAGTTTCGCCCATGAAGCCTTCTTT. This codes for CASSFAHEAFF.

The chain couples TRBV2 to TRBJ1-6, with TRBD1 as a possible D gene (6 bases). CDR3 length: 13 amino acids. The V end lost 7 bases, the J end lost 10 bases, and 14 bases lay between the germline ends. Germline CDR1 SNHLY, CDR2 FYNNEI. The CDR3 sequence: CASTDSRTSPLHF. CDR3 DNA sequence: TGTGCCAGCACGGACAGCCGAACATCACCCCTCCACTTT.

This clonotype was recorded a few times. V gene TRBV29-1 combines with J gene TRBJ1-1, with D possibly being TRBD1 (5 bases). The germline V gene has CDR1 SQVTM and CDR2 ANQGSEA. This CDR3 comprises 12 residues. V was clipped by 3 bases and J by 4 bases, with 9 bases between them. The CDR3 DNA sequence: TGCAGCGTTGAGCGGGGGGGCACTGAAGCTTTCTTT. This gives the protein CSVERGGTEAFF.

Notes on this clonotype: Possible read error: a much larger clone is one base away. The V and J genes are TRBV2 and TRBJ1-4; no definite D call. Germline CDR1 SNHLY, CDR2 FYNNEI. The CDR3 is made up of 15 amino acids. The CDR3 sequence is CASSELAGLNEKLLF. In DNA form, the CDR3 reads TGTGCCAGCAGTGAACTAGCCGGCCTGAATGAAAAACTGCTTTTT.

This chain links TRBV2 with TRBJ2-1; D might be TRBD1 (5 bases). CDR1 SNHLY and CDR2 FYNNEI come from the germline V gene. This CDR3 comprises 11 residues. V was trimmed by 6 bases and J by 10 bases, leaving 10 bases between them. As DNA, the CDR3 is TGTGCCAGCAGAGACAGAGAGGAGCAGTTCTTC. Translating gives CASRDREEQFF.

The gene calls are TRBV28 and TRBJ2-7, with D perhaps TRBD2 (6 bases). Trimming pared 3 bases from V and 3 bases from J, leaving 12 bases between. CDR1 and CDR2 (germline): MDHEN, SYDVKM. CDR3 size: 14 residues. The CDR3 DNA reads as TGTGCCAGCAGTTTTTCGGAGGGTTTCTACGAGCAGTACTTC. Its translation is CASSFSEGFYEQYF.

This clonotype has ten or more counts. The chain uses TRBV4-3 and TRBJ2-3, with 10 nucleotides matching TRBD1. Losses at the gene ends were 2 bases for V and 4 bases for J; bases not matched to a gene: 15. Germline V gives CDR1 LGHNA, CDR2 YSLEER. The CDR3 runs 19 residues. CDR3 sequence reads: CASSQNWETKTGGADTQYF. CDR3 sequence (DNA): TGCGCCAGCAGCCAAAACTGGGAGACTAAGACAGGGGGCGCAGATACGCAGTATTTT.

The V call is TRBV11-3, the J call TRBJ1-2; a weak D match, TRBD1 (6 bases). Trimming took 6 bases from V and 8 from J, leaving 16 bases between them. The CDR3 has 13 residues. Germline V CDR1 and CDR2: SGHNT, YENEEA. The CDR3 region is CASSADRSGGYTF. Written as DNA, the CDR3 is TGTGCCAGCAGTGCGGACAGATCGGGCGGCTACACCTTC.

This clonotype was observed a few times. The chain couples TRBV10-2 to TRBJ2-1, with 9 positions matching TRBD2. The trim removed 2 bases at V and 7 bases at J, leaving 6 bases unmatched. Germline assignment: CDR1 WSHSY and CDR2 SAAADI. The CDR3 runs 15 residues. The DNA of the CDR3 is TGCGCCAGCAGTGAGATGCGGGGGGGCCGGAATGAGCAGTTCTTC. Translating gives CASSEMRGGRNEQFF.

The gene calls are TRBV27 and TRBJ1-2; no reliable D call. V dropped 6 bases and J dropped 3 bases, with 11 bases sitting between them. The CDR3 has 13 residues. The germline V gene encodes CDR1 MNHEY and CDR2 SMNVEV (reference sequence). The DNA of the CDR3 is TGTGCCAGCAGACGAACAACAGACTATGGCTACACCTTC. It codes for CASRRTTDYGYTF.

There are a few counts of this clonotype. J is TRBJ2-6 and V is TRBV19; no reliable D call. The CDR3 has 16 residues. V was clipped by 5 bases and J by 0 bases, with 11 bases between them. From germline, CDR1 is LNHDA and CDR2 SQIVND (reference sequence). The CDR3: CASSQQTGSGANVLTF. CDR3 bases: TGTGCCAGTAGTCAACAGACGGGCTCTGGGGCCAACGTCCTGACTTTC.

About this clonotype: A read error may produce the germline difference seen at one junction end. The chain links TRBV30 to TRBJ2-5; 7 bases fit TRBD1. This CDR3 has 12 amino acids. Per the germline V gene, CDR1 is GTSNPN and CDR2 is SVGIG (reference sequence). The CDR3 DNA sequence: TGTGCCAGTAGTATATCAGGGGACAGCCTAACCTTC. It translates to CASSISGDSLTF.

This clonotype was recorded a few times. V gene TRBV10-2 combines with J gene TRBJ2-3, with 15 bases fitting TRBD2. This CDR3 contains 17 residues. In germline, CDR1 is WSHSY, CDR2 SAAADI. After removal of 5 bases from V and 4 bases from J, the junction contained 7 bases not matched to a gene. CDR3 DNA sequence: TGCGCCAGCAGTCAGGGGACTAGCGGGAGGTTCGCAGATACGCAGTATTTT. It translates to CASSQGTSGRFADTQYF.

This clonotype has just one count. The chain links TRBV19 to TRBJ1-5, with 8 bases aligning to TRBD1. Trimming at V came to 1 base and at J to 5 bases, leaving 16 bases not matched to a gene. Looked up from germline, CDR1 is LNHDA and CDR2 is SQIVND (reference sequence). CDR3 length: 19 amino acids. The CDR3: CASSIVLMTSRGHHQPQHF. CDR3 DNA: TGTGCCAGTAGTATAGTCCTGATGACCTCCAGGGGGCACCATCAGCCCCAGCATTTT.

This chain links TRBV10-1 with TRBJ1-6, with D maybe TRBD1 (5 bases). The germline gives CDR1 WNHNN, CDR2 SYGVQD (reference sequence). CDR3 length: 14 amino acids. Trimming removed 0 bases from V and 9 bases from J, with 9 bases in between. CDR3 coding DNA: TGCGCCAGCAGTGAGTCCGGGACCACTTCACCCCTCCACTTT. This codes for CASSESGTTSPLHF.